This T cell receptor (beta chain) was identified in a study of CD8 T cells in Susac syndrome. Study-level background: Sequenced Susac syndrome patients included roughly six with active disease and about 8 who were in remission. Patients with Susac syndrome were, at the time of blood collection, therapy-naive, maintained on corticosteroids, or maintained on intravenous immunoglobulin alone.

There are 14 residues in the CDR3. With 2 bases clipped from V and 5 bases from J, the junction kept 4 bases outside the gene matches. CDR1 and CDR2 from the germline V gene are SGDLS and YYNGEE. Reverse transcription of about 0.5 to 1 ug RNA was carried out with random hexamers. TCRdb passed the immunoSEQ multiplex PCR reads through MiXCR, listing each CDR3 protein once. Of some 200,000 distinct CDR3 sequences listed, more than 85% are singletons. The chain is built from TRBV9 and TRBJ2-7; 10 nucleotides match TRBD2. The source of this sequence is a human donor with Susac syndrome. Material for sequencing was CD8+ T cells from PBMCs. In DNA form, the CDR3 reads TGTGCCAGCAGCGTCTCCGGGACTAGCGACGAGCAGTACTTC. It is translated as CASSVSGTSDEQYF.